This T cell receptor beta chain was sequenced in a study of cytomegalovirus exposure and HLA in healthy donors. Germline V CDR1 and CDR2: SGHDT, YYEEEE. This CDR3 contains 16 residues. J lost 8 bases, V lost 4 bases, and 12 bases had no gene match. Researchers ran the PCR with 60 Vbeta and 13 Jbeta primers. Repertoires were generated with immunoSEQ multiplex PCR, while TCRdb's copy carries only in-frame clones and drops some. The table includes 95,000 to 150,000 clones, around 70% detected once. The chain joins TRBV5-6 to TRBJ1-6, with TRBD1 identical over 7 bases. This TCR was recovered from a man aged 35 to 55 in good health and CMV-seropositive. The sequenced sample consisted of PBMCs. The CDR3 DNA follows: TGTGCCAGCAGCGTTCGGACAGGCCTCGGGGATTCACCCCTCCACTTT. It codes for CASSVRTGLGDSPLHF.